This is a list of T cell receptor beta chains from one sample in a study of shared clonotypes between healthy human individuals. TCRdb's copy holds only in-frame clones and misses some; the assay was immunoSEQ multiplex PCR. The table includes about 1.5 million clones, roughly 95% detected once. The specimen sequenced was naive CD4+ T cells sorted from blood. The receptors come from a man aged 25-45 years in good health. The CDR3 runs from the conserved cysteine through the conserved F or W. A D gene is named only where the DNA matches it firmly.

V gene: TRBV7-8; D gene: TRBD1; J gene: TRBJ2-1; CDR3 DNA: TGTGCCAGCAGCTCCGGGACAGGTTCTGTAGACGAGCAGTTCTTC; CDR3 protein: CASSSGTGSVDEQFF
V gene: TRBV5-8; D gene: TRBD2; J gene: TRBJ2-3; CDR3 DNA: TGTGCCAGCAGCTTGGACGGACTAGCGGGTCGGCCAGATACGCAGTATTTT; CDR3 protein: CASSLDGLAGRPDTQYF
V gene: TRBV6-1; D gene: NA; J gene: TRBJ1-5; CDR3 DNA: TGTGCCAGCAGTGTTGGGTCGGGTCAGCCCCAGCATTTT; CDR3 protein: CASSVGSGQPQHF
V gene: TRBV4-1; D gene: NA; J gene: TRBJ2-7; CDR3 DNA: TGCGCCAGCAGCCAATACCGGGGTCCGGCCTACGAGCAGTACTTC; CDR3 protein: CASSQYRGPAYEQYF
V gene: TRBV28; D gene: NA; J gene: TRBJ1-2; CDR3 DNA: TGTGCCAGCAGTTTAGACCGCTATGGCTACACCTTC; CDR3 protein: CASSLDRYGYTF
V gene: TRBV7-2; D gene: NA; J gene: TRBJ1-1; CDR3 DNA: TGTGCCAGCAGTTTATGGAGCAGGGAAGCTTTCTTT; CDR3 protein: CASSLWSREAFF
V gene: TRBV10-2; D gene: TRBD2; J gene: TRBJ2-1; CDR3 DNA: TGCGCCAGCAGTAGAGGGCGTCGACGCGGGCTGATCGTGAGAGGACTAGCGCACAATGAGCAGTTCTTC; CDR3 protein: CASSRGRRRGLIVRGLAHNEQFF
V gene: TRBV5-1; D gene: TRBD2; J gene: TRBJ2-7; CDR3 DNA: TGCGCCAGCAGCTTAACGCTAGCGGGAGCTGGAGAGCAGTACTTC; CDR3 protein: CASSLTLAGAGEQYF
V gene: TRBV5-6; D gene: NA; J gene: TRBJ2-7; CDR3 DNA: TGTGCCAGCAGCCCGAGCAAAGGTCGCACGGAAACCTACGAGCAGTACTTC; CDR3 protein: CASSPSKGRTETYEQYF
V gene: TRBV5-1; D gene: NA; J gene: TRBJ2-2; CDR3 DNA: TGCGCCAGCAGCCTGACAGGTGGGACCGGGGAGCTGTTTTTT; CDR3 protein: CASSLTGGTGELFF
V gene: TRBV18; D gene: NA; J gene: TRBJ2-7; CDR3 DNA: TGTGCCAGCTCACTGTCCTACGAGCAGTACTTC; CDR3 protein: CASSLSYEQYF
V gene: TRBV28; D gene: NA; J gene: TRBJ1-3; CDR3 DNA: TGTGCCAGCAGTTTTAACCCGAGCACCCTATATTTT; CDR3 protein: CASSFNPSTLYF